The 10 T cell receptor beta chains below come from one sample, sequenced in a study of blood T cell repertoires in COVID-19. The assay was immunoSEQ multiplex PCR, and TCRdb's table has in-frame clones only and misses some. This table holds roughly 290,000 clones, roughly 90% found once. Sequencing was carried out using peripheral blood. Receptor source: a woman aged 25 to 39 with COVID-19, enrolled during active disease.

The chain has TRBV10-3 and TRBJ2-3; 7 bases align to TRBD1. The germline V gene has CDR1 ENHRY and CDR2 SYGVKD. The length of the CDR3 is 14 residues. V shed 2 bases and J 2 bases; nucleotides not matched to a gene: 1. The CDR3 loop is CAISEGTATDTQYF. Written as DNA, the CDR3 is TGTGCCATCAGTGAGGGGACAGCCACAGATACGCAGTATTTT.

The chain combines TRBV11-2 with TRBJ1-1; no firm D call. The germline V and J ends were trimmed by 1 base and 7 bases, with 4 bases remaining between them. This CDR3 is built from 11 residues. From germline, CDR1 is SGHAT and CDR2 FQNNGV. CDR3 sequence (DNA): TGTGCCAGCAGCTTAGGAGGTGAAGCTTTCTTT. It codes for CASSLGGEAFF.

This clone showed up just once. J is TRBJ1-1 and V is TRBV10-2, with a tentative D call TRBD1 (5 bases). Trimming removed 7 bases from V and 0 bases from J, with 18 bases in between. The germline gives CDR1 WSHSY, CDR2 SAAADI. This CDR3 is built from 16 residues. The CDR3 protein is CASTPLGQMMNTEAFF. CDR3 sequence (DNA): TGCGCCAGCACCCCCCTGGGGCAGATGATGAACACTGAAGCTTTCTTT.

The V call is TRBV5-1, the J call TRBJ2-1, with 10 bases identical to TRBD2. This CDR3 has 16 amino acids. Losses at the gene ends were 4 bases for V and 5 bases for J; bases not matched to a gene: 9. CDR1 is SGHRS, CDR2 YFSETQ, per germline. Here the CDR3 reads CASSKEGLANHNEQFF. CDR3 nucleotides: TGCGCCAGCAGCAAAGAGGGACTAGCGAACCACAATGAGCAGTTCTTC. Supplemented by reference TRBV5-1 and TRBJ2-1, the full variable domain reads KAGVTQTPRYLIKTRGQQVTLSCSPISGHRSVSWYQQTPGQGLQFLFEYFSETQRNKGNFPGRFSGRQFSNSRSEMNVSTLELGDSALYLCASSKEGLANHNEQFFGPGTRLTVL.

This chain uses TRBV6-4 with TRBJ2-5, with 9 positions matching TRBD2. CDR3 size: 14 residues. Germline CDR1 MRHNA, CDR2 SNTAGT. The V segment lost 10 bases and the J segment 4 bases; nucleotides outside the gene matches: 10. The CDR3 loop is CATSAGGGVETQYF. CDR3 nucleotides: TGTGCCACATCAGCGGGAGGAGGTGTAGAGACCCAGTACTTC.

The chain links TRBV6-5 to TRBJ2-1, with 15 bases aligning to TRBD2. Trimming took 2 bases from V and 9 from J; bases not matched to a gene: 5. Germline V CDR1 and CDR2: MNHEY, SVGAGI. This CDR3 region has 16 residues. The CDR3 nucleotides read TGTGCCAGCAGTTACCGGACTAGCGGGAGGGCCGGTGAGCAGTTCTTC. The encoded protein is CASSYRTSGRAGEQFF.

This sequence joins TRBV19 and TRBJ2-2, with a possible D match to TRBD2 (5 bases). Per the germline V gene, CDR1 is LNHDA and CDR2 is SQIVND (reference sequence). V was shortened by 2 bases and J by 6 bases, with 13 bases between the two germline ends. The CDR3 spans 15 residues. The CDR3 coding sequence is TGTGCCAGTAGTATATTCGGGGAAGTGGCCGGGGAGCTGTTTTTT. This sequence encodes CASSIFGEVAGELFF.

This clone was seen more than once but under ten times. The chain has TRBV13 and TRBJ1-3; 7 nucleotides align to TRBD1. The CDR3 runs 14 residues. Trimming cost V 6 bases and J 4 bases; bases outside gene matches: 6. In germline, CDR1 is PRHDT, CDR2 FYEKMQ (reference sequence). The CDR3 sequence: CASSNRGSGNTIYF. In DNA, the CDR3 is TGTGCCAGCAGTAACAGGGGTTCCGGAAACACCATATATTTT.

This chain joins TRBV2 and TRBJ2-7; 7 bases line up with TRBD1. Germline V gene lookup returns CDR1 SNHLY and CDR2 FYNNEI. Losses at the gene ends were 0 bases for V and 5 bases for J; bases not matched to a gene: 10. The CDR3 is made up of 16 amino acids. CDR3 amino acids: CASSEAQDRFVHEQYF. The CDR3 nucleotides read TGTGCCAGCAGTGAAGCCCAGGACAGGTTCGTCCACGAGCAGTACTTC.

This clone was seen a single time. The chain combines TRBV11-2 with TRBJ1-4; D is unresolved. CDR3 length equals 17 residues. Trimming removed 5 bases from V and 0 bases from J, with 16 bases in between. Germline lookup yields CDR1 SGHAT and CDR2 FQNNGV. The CDR3 DNA is TGTGCCAGCAGCATAAGCCCAGGTTTTACAACTAATGAAAAACTGTTTTTT. It codes for CASSISPGFTTNEKLFF.